This T cell receptor (beta chain) comes out of a study of vaccination and CD4 T cells after COVID-19. The Oncomine TCR Beta short-read assay was applied to DNA of cultured CD4+ T cells. TCRdb analysed the PCR reads with MiXCR anew, one entry per CDR3 protein. The repertoire has roughly 15,000 distinct CDR3 sequences, over 40% of them found once; the top ten carry approximately 13%. Per germline, CDR1 SGHNT and CDR2 YENEEA. With 5 bases clipped from V and 6 bases from J, the junction kept 6 bases outside the gene matches. CDR3 length: 14 residues. The study's findings and limits: Early post-infection timepoints were missing, and relatively few convalescent patients were studied.

Time point defined: late sampling 161 to 241 days after vaccination in a few convalescent patients. As to treatment: approximately nine-day PBMC culture with coronavirus spike peptide pools or control peptides (ViraFEST assay). About this clonotype itself: The target antigen is unknown.

This TCR was sampled from a human donor who had recovered from COVID-19. The chain is built from TRBV11-3 and TRBJ2-3, with 9 bases matching TRBD1. This specimen consisted of CD4+ T cells from blood, cultured in vitro, obtained about 7 months after SARS-CoV-2 vaccination. CDR3 residues: CASSQHRGLDTQYF. The CDR3 coding sequence is TGTGCCAGCAGCCAACACAGGGGGCTCGATACGCAGTATTTT.